This T cell receptor beta chain was identified during a study of cytomegalovirus exposure and HLA in healthy donors. This clone has at least ten counts. Sequenced by immunoSEQ multiplex PCR; TCRdb stores in-frame clones only, minus some. Among 150,000 to 250,000 clones listed, 80% to 90% were seen once. Germline-derived CDR1 and CDR2 are SQVTM and ANQGSEA. Trimming cost V 6 bases and J 4 bases, with 17 bases left between them. CDR3 length: 14 amino acids. The clonotype comes from a woman between 25 and 40 years old in good health and CMV-seropositive. The sequencing sample was made of PBMCs. The chain is built from TRBV29-1 and TRBJ2-3, with a possible D match to TRBD2 (7 bases). CDR3 sequence (DNA): TGCAGCGTAGCCGCGGGGGCATTAGCAGATACGCAGTATTTT. The encoded protein is CSVAAGALADTQYF.